One and the same sample provided the 22 T cell receptor beta chains below, sequenced in a study of T cells in Graves' hyperthyroidism and ophthalmopathy. Amplification of TCR beta CDR3 regions was performed using RNA transcripts as template. A first-round RT-PCR of the TCR CDR3 used the HTBI primer set. TCRdb re-derived calls from the multiplex PCR reads in MiXCR, one entry per CDR3 protein. The data show hundreds of thousands of distinct CDR3 sequences, less than 25% seen once. The sample consisted of blood. All receptors come from a man aged 25-45 years with Graves' ophthalmopathy.

This clonotype was seen once. The chain carries TRBV7-6 and TRBJ2-2; 7 bases match TRBD1. The CDR3 loop spans 14 amino acids. J was trimmed by 6 bases and V by 5 bases; bases with no gene match: 6. CDR1 is SGHVS, CDR2 FNYEAQ, per germline. The CDR3 nucleotides are TGTGCCAGCAGCCAACTAGGGGGCTCCGGGGAGCTGTTTTTT. This sequence encodes CASSQLGGSGELFF.

This clonotype was observed many times. The chain employs TRBV25-1 and TRBJ2-3; D gene ambiguous. Germline V gene data show CDR1 as MGHDK and CDR2 as SYGVNS. The V gene lost 3 bases and the J gene lost 0 bases, with 7 bases spanning the gap. The CDR3 has 14 residues. The chain's CDR3 is CASSDPDSTDTQYF. CDR3 nucleotides: TGTGCCAGCAGTGACCCGGACAGCACAGATACGCAGTATTTT.

This sequence joins TRBV7-9 and TRBJ1-5, with 8 bases matching TRBD1. CDR3 length: 16 residues. In germline, CDR1 is SEHNR, CDR2 FQNEAQ (reference sequence). The V segment lost 4 bases and the J segment 4 bases; nucleotides outside the gene matches: 9. As DNA, the CDR3 is TGTGCCAGCAGCTCCGGACAGGGCCCACTAAATCAGCCCCAGCATTTT. Protein sequence: CASSSGQGPLNQPQHF.

This sequence joins TRBV7-2 and TRBJ2-7; no reliable D call. The V and J ends lost 4 bases and 7 bases respectively, with 14 bases between them. The CDR3 runs 13 residues. Germline lookup yields CDR1 SGHTA and CDR2 FQGNSA. The CDR3 region has the DNA TGTGCCAGCAGCTCCGCCGCTCTTGGAGAGCAGTACTTC. This gives the protein CASSSAALGEQYF.

This sequence joins TRBV6-1 and TRBJ2-7; D perhaps matches TRBD1 (6 bases). This CDR3 is 12 amino acids long. The V and J ends lost 6 bases and 2 bases respectively, with 8 bases between them. In germline, CDR1 is MNHNS, CDR2 SASEGT. DNA for the CDR3: TGTGCCAGCAGGACAGGTACCTACGAGCAGTACTTC. Translating it yields CASRTGTYEQYF.

This clonotype was observed a few times. The chain carries TRBV7-6 and TRBJ2-1, with 11 bases lining up with TRBD2. The CDR3 consists of 15 residues. Germline lookup yields CDR1 SGHVS and CDR2 FNYEAQ. V shed 4 bases and J 5 bases; nucleotides not matched to a gene: 4. The CDR3 spells CASSSSGLADNEQFF. The CDR3 DNA reads TGTGCCAGCAGCTCCTCGGGACTAGCGGACAATGAGCAGTTCTTC.

V and J are TRBV28 and TRBJ2-2; D call uncertain. CDR1 and CDR2 from the germline V gene are MDHEN and SYDVKM. CDR3 length: 14 amino acids. Trimming took off 5 bases at V and 2 bases at J, with 9 bases between the two ends. CDR3 protein: CASSEPTNTGELFF. CDR3 DNA sequence: TGTGCCAGCAGTGAGCCGACAAACACCGGGGAGCTGTTTTTT.

This clonotype has more than one count but fewer than ten. J is TRBJ2-3 and V is TRBV24-1; 10 bases align to TRBD2. The germline V gene has CDR1 KGHDR and CDR2 SFDVKD. This CDR3 has 16 residues. After removal of 4 bases from V and 1 base from J, the junction contained 4 bases not matched to a gene. The CDR3 region is CATSDPTSGGTDTQYF. The CDR3 DNA sequence: TGTGCCACCAGTGACCCAACTAGCGGGGGCACAGATACGCAGTATTTT.

This clonotype was found many times. This sequence joins TRBV12-3 or TRBV12-4 and TRBJ1-5; D ambiguous. The CDR3 sequence is 13 residues long. Trimming stripped 6 bases from V and 7 bases from J, with 13 bases between. CDR3 bases: TGTGCCAGCAGATTAACTCCGGGGCAGCCCCAGCATTTT. Translating it yields CASRLTPGQPQHF.

This rearrangement joins TRBV20-1 to TRBJ2-1; 7 bases line up with TRBD2. V trimming: 2 bases; J trimming: 5 bases; junction bases outside the gene matches: 15. Germline-derived CDR1 and CDR2 are DFQATT and SNEGSKA (reference sequence). This CDR3 region has 17 residues. The CDR3, as DNA: TGCAGTGCTAGATCGCCTTGGGGCGGGAGTACTAACAATGAGCAGTTCTTC. As protein: CSARSPWGGSTNNEQFF.

J is TRBJ1-5 and V is TRBV6-5; D gene ambiguous. Germline lookup yields CDR1 MNHEY and CDR2 SVGAGI. V was shortened by 0 bases and J by 4 bases, with 7 bases between the two germline ends. The CDR3 loop spans 14 amino acids. The CDR3 nucleotides are TGTGCCAGCAGTTACTCAGGCCCAAATCAGCCCCAGCATTTT. Amino acids: CASSYSGPNQPQHF.

There are many counts of this clonotype. This chain links TRBV20-1 with TRBJ2-1; D is unresolved. Trimming pared 0 bases from V and 4 bases from J, leaving 16 bases between. Germline-derived CDR1 and CDR2 are DFQATT and SNEGSKA (reference sequence). The CDR3 covers 16 residues. This CDR3 is CSARDLERTSYNEQFF. The DNA for the CDR3 is TGCAGTGCTAGAGATTTGGAACGTACGAGTTACAATGAGCAGTTCTTC.

The chain joins TRBV10-3 to TRBJ2-1; D may be TRBD2 (5 bases). CDR3 length equals 12 residues. The germline V gene has CDR1 ENHRY and CDR2 SYGVKD. V was pared by 6 bases and J by 8 bases, with 11 bases between. This chain's CDR3 is CAIRPGGDEQFF. The CDR3 DNA reads as TGTGCCATCAGGCCCGGAGGTGATGAGCAGTTCTTC.

This clonotype was detected ten times or more. The rearrangement joins TRBV24-1 to TRBJ2-3; D call uncertain. CDR3 size: 17 residues. V was trimmed by 2 bases and J by 6 bases, leaving 20 bases between them. Germline CDR1 is KGHDR and CDR2 is SFDVKD. The CDR3 sequence is CATSDSESALPVDTQYF. In DNA, the CDR3 is TGTGCCACCAGTGATTCTGAGTCGGCGTTACCGGTGGATACGCAGTATTTT.

The table lists this clonotype with many counts. The gene calls are TRBV30 and TRBJ2-1; D is uncertain. The CDR3 consists of 11 residues. Germline V gene lookup returns CDR1 GTSNPN and CDR2 SVGIG (reference sequence). The V and J ends lost 5 bases and 8 bases respectively, with 10 bases between them. The CDR3 DNA is TGTGCCTGGGGCTATCAGGATGAGCAGTTCTTC. Its translation is CAWGYQDEQFF.

This chain connects TRBV20-1 to TRBJ2-5, with D perhaps matching TRBD2 (5 bases). Germline loops: CDR1 DFQATT, CDR2 SNEGSKA (reference sequence). V lost 4 bases and J 3 bases, leaving 18 bases between the germline ends. This CDR3 comprises 15 residues. CDR3: CSANAARTGKETQYF. The CDR3 coding sequence is TGCAGTGCTAACGCGGCCCGGACGGGGAAAGAGACCCAGTACTTC.

This clonotype has just a few counts. The chain couples TRBV7-2 to TRBJ2-2, with D uncertain. The CDR3 contains 14 residues. Germline CDR1 SGHTA, CDR2 FQGNSA. Trimming left V 2 bases short and J 6 bases short, with 10 bases between. CDR3 protein: CASSLLARPGELFF. CDR3 nucleotide sequence: TGTGCCAGCAGCTTATTAGCTAGACCCGGGGAGCTGTTTTTT. The full variable domain, rest sourced from reference TRBV7-2 and TRBJ2-2, is GAGVSQSPSNKVTEKGKDVELRCDPISGHTALYWYRQSLGQGLEFLIYFQGNSAPDKSGLPSDRFSAERTGGSVSTLTIQRTQQEDSAVYLCASSLLARPGELFFGEGSRLTVL.

This clonotype was detected a few times. This chain's CDR3 is CASSQDRRQGSYNEQFF. CDR3 DNA: TGTGCCAGCAGCCAAGATCGGCGACAGGGTTCCTACAATGAGCAGTTCTTC. The rearrangement links TRBV14 to TRBJ2-1; 7 bases are shared with TRBD1. After removal of 0 bases from V and 1 base from J, the junction contained 6 bases not matched to a gene. CDR3 length: 17 residues. Per germline, CDR1 SGHDN and CDR2 FVKESK.

This clonotype was counted at least ten times. The chain couples TRBV6-5 to TRBJ1-1, with D possibly matching TRBD1 (6 bases). The CDR3 length is 15 residues. V was pared by 0 bases and J by 1 base, with 9 bases between. The germline gives CDR1 MNHEY, CDR2 SVGAGI. CDR3 in DNA: TGTGCCAGCAGTTACTCTCAGGGGCGGAACACTGAAGCTTTCTTT. Translating gives CASSYSQGRNTEAFF.

This clonotype has more than one count but fewer than ten. V usage is TRBV20-1 and J usage is TRBJ2-7, with D perhaps matching TRBD1 (6 bases). Germline-derived CDR1 and CDR2 are DFQATT and SNEGSKA (reference sequence). CDR3 length equals 14 residues. Trimming removed 1 base from V and 2 bases from J, with 12 bases in between. The CDR3 spells CSARVSAGAYEQYF. CDR3 nucleotides: TGCAGTGCTAGAGTATCCGCAGGGGCCTACGAGCAGTACTTC.

The V call is TRBV2, the J call TRBJ1-4; TRBD1 matches at 7 bases. Per the germline V gene, CDR1 is SNHLY and CDR2 is FYNNEI. V dropped 7 bases and J dropped 5; count of bases not matched to a gene: 10. The CDR3 runs 15 residues. DNA for the CDR3: TGTGCCAGCATGGCGACGGGACAGCTCAATGAAAAACTGTTTTTT. Protein sequence: CASMATGQLNEKLFF. Variable domain in full (rest from reference TRBV2 and TRBJ1-4): EPEVTQTPSHQVTQMGQEVILRCVPISNHLYFYWYRQILGQKVEFLVSFYNNEISEKSEIFDDQFSVERPDGSNFTLKIRSTKLEDSAMYFCASMATGQLNEKLFFGSGTQLSVL.

This clonotype has only a few counts. The genes are TRBV7-9 and TRBJ2-1; possible D gene TRBD1, 6 bases. The germline V gene encodes CDR1 SEHNR and CDR2 FQNEAQ (reference sequence). The CDR3 spans 15 residues. Trimming took 3 bases from V and 5 from J, leaving 14 bases between them. CDR3 loop: CASSFPGTTNNEQFF. In DNA form, the CDR3 reads TGTGCCAGCAGCTTCCCCGGGACAACGAACAATGAGCAGTTCTTC.